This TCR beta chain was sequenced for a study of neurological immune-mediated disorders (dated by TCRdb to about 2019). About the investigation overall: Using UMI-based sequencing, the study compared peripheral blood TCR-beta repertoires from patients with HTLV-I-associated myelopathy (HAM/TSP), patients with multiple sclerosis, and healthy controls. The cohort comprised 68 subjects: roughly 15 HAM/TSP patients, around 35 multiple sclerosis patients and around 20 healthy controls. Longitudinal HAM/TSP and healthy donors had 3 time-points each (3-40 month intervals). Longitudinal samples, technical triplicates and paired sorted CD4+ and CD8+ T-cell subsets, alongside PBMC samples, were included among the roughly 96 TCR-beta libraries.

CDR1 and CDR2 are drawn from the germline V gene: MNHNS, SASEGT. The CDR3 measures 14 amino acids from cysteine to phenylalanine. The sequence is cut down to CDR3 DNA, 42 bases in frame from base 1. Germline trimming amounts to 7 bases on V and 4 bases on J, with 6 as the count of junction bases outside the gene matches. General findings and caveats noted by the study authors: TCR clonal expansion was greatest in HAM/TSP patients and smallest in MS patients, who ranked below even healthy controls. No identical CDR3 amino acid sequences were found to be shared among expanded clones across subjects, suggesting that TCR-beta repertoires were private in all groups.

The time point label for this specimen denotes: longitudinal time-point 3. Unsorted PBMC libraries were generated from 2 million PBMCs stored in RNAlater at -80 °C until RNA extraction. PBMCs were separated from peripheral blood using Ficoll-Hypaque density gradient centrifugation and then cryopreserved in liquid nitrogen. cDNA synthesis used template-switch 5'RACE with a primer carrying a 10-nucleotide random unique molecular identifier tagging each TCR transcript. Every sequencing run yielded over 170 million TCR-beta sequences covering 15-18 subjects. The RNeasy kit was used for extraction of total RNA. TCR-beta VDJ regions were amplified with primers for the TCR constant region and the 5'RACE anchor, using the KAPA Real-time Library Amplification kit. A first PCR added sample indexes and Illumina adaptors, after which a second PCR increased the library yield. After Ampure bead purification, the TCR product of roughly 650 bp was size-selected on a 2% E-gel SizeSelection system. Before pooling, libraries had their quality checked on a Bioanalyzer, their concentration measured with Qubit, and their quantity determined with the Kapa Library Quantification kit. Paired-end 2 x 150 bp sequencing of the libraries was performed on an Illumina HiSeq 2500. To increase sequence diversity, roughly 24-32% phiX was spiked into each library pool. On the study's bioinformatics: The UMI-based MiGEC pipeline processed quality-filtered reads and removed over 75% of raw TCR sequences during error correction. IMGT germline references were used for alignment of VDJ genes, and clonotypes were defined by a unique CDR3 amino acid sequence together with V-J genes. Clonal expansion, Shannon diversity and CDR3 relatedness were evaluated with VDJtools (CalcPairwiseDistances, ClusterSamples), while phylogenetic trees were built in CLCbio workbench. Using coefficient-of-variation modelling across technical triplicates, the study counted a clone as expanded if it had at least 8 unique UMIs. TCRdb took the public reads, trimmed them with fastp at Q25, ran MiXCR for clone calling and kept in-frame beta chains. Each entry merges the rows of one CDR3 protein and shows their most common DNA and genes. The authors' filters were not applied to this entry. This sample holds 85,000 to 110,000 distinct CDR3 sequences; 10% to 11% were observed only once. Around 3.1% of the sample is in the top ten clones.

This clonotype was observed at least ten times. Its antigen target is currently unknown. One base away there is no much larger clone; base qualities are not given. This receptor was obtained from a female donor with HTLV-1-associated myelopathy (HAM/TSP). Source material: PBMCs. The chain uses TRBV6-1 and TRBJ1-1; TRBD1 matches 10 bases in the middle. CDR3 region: CASTSGQGSTEAFF. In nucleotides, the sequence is TGTGCCAGCACCTCGGGACAGGGGAGCACTGAAGCTTTCTTT.